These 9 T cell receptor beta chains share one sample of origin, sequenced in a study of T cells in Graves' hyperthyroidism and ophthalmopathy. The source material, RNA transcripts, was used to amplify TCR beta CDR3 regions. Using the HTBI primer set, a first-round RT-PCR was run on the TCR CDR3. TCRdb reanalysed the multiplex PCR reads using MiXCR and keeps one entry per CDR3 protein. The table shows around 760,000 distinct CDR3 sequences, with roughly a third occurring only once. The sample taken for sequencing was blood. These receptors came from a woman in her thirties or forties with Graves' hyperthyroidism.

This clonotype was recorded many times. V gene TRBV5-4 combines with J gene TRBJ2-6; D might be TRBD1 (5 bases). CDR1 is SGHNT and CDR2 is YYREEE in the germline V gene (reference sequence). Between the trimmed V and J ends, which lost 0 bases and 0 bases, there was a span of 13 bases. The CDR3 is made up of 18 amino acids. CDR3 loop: CASSLAVGRSSGANVLTF. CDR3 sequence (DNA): TGTGCCAGCAGCTTGGCCGTGGGGCGGAGCTCTGGGGCCAACGTCCTGACTTTC. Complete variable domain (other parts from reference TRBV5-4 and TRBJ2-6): ETGVTQSPTHLIKTRGQQVTLRCSSQSGHNTVSWYQQALGQGPQFIFQYYREEENGRGNFPPRFSGLQFPNYSSELNVNALELDDSALYLCASSLAVGRSSGANVLTFGAGSRLTVL.

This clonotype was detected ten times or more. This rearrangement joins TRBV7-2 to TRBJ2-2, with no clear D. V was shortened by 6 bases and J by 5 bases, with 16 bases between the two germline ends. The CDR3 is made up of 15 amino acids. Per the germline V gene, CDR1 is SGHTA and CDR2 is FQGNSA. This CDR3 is CASRNGRVKTGELFF. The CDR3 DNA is TGTGCCAGCAGGAACGGGCGTGTTAAGACCGGGGAGCTGTTTTTT.

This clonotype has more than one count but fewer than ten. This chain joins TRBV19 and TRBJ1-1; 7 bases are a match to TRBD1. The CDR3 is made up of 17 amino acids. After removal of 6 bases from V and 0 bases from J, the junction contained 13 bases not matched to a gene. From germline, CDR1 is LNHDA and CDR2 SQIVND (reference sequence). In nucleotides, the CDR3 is TGTGCCAGTAGGGACCTACAAAACAGGGGAGTGAACACTGAAGCTTTCTTT. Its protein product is CASRDLQNRGVNTEAFF.

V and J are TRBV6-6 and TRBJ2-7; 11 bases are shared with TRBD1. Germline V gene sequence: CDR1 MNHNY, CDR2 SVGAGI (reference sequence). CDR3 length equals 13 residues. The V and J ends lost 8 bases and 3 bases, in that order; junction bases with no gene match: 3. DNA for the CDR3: TGTGCCAGCCGGGACAGGGGGATCTACGAGCAGTACTTC. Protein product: CASRDRGIYEQYF.

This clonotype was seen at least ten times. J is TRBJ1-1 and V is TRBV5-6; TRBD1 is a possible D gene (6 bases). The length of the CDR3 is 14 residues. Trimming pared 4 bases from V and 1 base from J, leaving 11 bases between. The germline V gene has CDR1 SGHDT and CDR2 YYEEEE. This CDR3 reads CASSHPRGNTEAFF. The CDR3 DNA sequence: TGTGCCAGCAGCCACCCCAGGGGGAACACTGAAGCTTTCTTT.

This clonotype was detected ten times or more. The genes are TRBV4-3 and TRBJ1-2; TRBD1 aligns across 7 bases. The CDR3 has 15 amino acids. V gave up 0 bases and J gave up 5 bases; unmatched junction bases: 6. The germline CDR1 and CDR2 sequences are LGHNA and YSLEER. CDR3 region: CASSQDLGQLYGYTF. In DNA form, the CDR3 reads TGCGCCAGCAGCCAAGATCTGGGACAGCTATATGGCTACACCTTC.

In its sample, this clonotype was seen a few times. The CDR3 DNA follows: TGTGCCAGCAGCGAATCCAGGTATCAGCCCCAGCATTTT. It codes for CASSESRYQPQHF. The genes are TRBV12-3 or TRBV12-4 and TRBJ1-5; D is uncertain. The CDR3 is made up of 13 amino acids. V was shortened by 6 bases and J by 5 bases, with 11 bases between the two germline ends.

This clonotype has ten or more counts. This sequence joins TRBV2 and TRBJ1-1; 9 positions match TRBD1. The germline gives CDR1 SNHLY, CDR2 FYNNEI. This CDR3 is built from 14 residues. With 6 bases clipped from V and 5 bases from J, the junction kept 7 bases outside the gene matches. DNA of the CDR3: TGTGCCAGCAGACCCCTGACAGGGGGAACTGAAGCTTTCTTT. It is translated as CASRPLTGGTEAFF.

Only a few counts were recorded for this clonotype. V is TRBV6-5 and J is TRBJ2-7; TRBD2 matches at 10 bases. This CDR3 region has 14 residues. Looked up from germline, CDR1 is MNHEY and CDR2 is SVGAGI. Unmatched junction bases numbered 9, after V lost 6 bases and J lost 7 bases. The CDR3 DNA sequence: TGTGCCAGCAGCCCCGGACTAGCGGCGGGTGAGCAGTACTTC. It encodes CASSPGLAAGEQYF.